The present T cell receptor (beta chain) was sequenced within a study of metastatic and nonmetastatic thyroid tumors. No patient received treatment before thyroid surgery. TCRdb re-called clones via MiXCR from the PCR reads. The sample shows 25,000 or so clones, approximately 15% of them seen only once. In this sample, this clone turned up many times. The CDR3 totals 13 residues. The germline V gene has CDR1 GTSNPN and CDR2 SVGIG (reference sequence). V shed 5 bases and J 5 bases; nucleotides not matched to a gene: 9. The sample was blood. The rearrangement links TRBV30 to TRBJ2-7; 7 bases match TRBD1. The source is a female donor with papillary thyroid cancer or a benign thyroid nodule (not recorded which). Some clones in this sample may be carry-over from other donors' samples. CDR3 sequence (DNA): TGTGCCTGGGGCCGGGACAGAGGAAACGAGCAGTACTTC. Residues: CAWGRDRGNEQYF.